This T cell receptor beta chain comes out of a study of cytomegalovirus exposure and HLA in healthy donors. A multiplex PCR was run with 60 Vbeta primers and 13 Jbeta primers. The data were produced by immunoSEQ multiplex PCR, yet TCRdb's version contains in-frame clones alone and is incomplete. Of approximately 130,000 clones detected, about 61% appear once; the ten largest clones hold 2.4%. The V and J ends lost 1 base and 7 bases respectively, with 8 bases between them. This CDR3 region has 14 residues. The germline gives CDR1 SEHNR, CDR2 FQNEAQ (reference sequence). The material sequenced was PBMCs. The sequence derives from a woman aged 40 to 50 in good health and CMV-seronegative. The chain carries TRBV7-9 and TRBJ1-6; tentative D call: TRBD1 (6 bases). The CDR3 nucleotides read TGTGCCAGCAGCTTAGATACAGGGAATTCACCCCTCCACTTT. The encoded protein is CASSLDTGNSPLHF.